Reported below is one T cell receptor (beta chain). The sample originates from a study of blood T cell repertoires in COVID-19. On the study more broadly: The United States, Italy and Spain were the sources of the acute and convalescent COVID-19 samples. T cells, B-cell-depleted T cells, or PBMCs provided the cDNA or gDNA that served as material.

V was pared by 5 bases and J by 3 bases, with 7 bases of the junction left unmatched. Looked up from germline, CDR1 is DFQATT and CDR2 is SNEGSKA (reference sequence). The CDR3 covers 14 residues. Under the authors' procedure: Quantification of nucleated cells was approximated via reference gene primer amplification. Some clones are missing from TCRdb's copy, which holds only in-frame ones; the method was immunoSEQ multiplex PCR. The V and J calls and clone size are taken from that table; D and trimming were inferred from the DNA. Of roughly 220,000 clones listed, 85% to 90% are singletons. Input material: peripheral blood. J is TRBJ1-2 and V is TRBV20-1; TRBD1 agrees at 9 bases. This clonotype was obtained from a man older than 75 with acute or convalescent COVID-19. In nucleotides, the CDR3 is TGCAGTGCTGGTGGGGACAGGGCTGACTATGGCTACACCTTC. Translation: CSAGGDRADYGYTF.